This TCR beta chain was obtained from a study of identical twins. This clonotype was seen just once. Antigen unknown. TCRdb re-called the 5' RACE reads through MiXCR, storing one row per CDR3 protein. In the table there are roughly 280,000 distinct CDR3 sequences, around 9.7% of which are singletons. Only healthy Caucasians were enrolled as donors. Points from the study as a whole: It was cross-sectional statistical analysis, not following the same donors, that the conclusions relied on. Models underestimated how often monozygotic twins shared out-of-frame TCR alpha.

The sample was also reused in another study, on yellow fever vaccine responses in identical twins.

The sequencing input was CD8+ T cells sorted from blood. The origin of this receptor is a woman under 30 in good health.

CDR3 DNA sequence: TGTGCCAGCAGCTTAGGCCCGACAGGGTCTATATACGAGCAGTACTTC. This translates into CASSLGPTGSIYEQYF. This chain connects TRBV7-3 to TRBJ2-7; 7 bases map to TRBD1. Trimming cost V 2 bases and J 4 bases; bases outside gene matches: 11. Germline CDR1 is SGHTA and CDR2 is FQGTGA. This CDR3 spans 16 amino acids.